The TCR beta chain described here comes from a study of Ad26.COV2.S vaccination and SARS-CoV-2 variants. About the study: Participants got Ad26.COV2.S intramuscularly, once or twice 56 days apart.

V was clipped by 8 bases and J by 12 bases, with 17 bases between them. The length of the CDR3 is 12 residues. Treatment reported: some 19 received Ad26.COV2.S at low or high dose, single or two shots; several received placebo; per-sample allocation not given. Vaccine and placebo recipients were sampled on day 63 after the first injection. Boston supplied an adult donor aged 18-55 years. Profiling relied on immunoSEQ multiplex PCR, and the TCRdb table lists in-frame clones only, not all of them. The sample has about 390,000 clones; about nine tenths are singletons. This receptor was identified in a person aged 18 to 59 who received the Ad26.COV2.S COVID-19 vaccine or a placebo. V gene TRBV12-3 or TRBV12-4 combines with J gene TRBJ2-1; tentatively, D is TRBD1 (5 bases). Sequencing was performed on peripheral blood, taken in a trial of Ad26.COV2.S vaccine versus placebo. DNA of the CDR3: TGTGCCAGCGAGGACACGGCGGTTGTGCAGTTCTTC. It is translated as CASEDTAVVQFF.